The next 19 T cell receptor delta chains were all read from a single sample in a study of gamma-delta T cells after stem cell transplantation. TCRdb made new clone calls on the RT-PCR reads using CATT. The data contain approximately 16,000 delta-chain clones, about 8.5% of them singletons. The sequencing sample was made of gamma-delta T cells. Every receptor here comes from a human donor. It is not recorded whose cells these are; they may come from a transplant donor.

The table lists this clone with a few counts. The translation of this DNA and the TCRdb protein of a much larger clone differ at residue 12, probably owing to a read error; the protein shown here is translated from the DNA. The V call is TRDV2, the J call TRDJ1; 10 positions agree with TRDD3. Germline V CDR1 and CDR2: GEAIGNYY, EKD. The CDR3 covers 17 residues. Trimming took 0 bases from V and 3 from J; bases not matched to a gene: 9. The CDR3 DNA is TGTGCCTGTGACACCCTGGGGGATATGATTAACGCCGATAAACTCATCTTT. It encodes CACDTLGDMINADKLIF.

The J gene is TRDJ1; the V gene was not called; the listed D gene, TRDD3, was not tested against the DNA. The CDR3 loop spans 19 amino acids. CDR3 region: CATVTGGYNGTSYTDKLIF. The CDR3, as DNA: TGTGCCACCGTCACTGGGGGATACAACGGGACTTCGTACACCGATAAACTCATCTTT.

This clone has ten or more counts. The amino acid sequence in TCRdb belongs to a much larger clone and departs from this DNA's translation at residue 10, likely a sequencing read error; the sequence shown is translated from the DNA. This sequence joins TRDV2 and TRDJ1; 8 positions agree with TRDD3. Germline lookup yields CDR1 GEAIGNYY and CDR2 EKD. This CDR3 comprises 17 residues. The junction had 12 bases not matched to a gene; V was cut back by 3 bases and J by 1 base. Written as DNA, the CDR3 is TGTGCCTGTGACTCTCTCATGGGGGATGCGGTCACCGATAAACTCATCTTT. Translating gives CACDSLMGDAVTDKLIF.

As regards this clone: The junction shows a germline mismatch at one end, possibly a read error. The CDR3 DNA reads TGTGCCTGGGACAAAGTCGGGGAGCTGGCCTACAACGAGAAACTCATCTTT. It encodes CAWDKVGELAYNEKLIF. This chain joins TRDV2 and TRDJ1; D may match TRDD2 or TRDD3 (5 bases each). There are 17 residues in the CDR3. Germline CDR1 and CDR2: GEAIGNYY and EKD.

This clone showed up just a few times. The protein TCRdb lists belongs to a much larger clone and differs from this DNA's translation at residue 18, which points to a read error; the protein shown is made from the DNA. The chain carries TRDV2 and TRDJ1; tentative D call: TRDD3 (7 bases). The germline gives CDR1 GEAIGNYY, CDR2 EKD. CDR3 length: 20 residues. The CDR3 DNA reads TGTGCCTGTGACACCGTTCCTTCCAACTGGGGATCGGAAAATGGCGATAAACCCATCTTT. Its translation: CACDTVPSNWGSENGDKPIF.

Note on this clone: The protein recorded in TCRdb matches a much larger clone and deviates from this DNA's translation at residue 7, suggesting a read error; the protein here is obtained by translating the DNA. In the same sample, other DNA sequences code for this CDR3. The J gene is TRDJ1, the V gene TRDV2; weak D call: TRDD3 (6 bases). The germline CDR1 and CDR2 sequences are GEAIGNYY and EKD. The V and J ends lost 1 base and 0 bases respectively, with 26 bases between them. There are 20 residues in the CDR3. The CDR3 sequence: CACDTLPRATGTTNTDKLIF. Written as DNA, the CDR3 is TGTGCCTGTGACACTCTCCCACGGGCCACTGGGACCACGAACACCGATAAACTCATCTTT.

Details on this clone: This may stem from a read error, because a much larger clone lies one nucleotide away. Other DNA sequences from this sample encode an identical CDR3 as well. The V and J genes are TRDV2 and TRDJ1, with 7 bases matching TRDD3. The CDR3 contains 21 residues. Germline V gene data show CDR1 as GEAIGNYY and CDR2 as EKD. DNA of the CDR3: TGCGCCTGTGACACCCTCAATAGCGGACTGGGGACTAGATCGTACACCGATAAACTCATCTTT. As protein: CACDTLNSGLGTRSYTDKLIF.

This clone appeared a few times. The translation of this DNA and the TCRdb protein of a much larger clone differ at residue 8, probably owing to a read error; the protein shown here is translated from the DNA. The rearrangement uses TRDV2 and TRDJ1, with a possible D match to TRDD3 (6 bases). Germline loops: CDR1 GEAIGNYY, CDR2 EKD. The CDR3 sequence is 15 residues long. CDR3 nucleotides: TGTGCCTGTGACACCGTGGGGGGTCAAACCGATAACCTCATCTTT. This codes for CACDTVGGQTDNLIF.

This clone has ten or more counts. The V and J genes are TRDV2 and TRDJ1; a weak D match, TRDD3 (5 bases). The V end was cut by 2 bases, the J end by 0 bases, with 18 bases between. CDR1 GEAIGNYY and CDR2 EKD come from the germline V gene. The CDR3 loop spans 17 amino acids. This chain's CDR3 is CACDRLVEALYTDKLIF. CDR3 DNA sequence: TGTGCCTGTGACAGACTGGTGGAGGCGCTGTACACCGATAAACTCATCTTT.

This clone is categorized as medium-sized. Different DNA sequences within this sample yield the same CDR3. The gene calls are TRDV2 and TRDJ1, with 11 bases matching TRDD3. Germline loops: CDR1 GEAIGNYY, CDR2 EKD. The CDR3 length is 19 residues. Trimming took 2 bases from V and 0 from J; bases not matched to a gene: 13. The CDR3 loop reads CACDKLSMGDTRNTDKLIF. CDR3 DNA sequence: TGTGCCTGTGACAAACTGTCAATGGGGGATACGCGTAACACCGATAAACTCATCTTT.

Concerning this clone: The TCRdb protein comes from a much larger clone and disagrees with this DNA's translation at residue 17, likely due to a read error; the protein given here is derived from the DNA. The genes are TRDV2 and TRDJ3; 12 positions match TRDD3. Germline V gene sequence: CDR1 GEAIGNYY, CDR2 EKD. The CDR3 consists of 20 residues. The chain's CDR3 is CACERVLGDTSSWDTRRMFF. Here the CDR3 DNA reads TGTGCCTGTGAACGAGTACTGGGGGATACAAGCTCCTGGGACACCCGACGGATGTTTTTC.

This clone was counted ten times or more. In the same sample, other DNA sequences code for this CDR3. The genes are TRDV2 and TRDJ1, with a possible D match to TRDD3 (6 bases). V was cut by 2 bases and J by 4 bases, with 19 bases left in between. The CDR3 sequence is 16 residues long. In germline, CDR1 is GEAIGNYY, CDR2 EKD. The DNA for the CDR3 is TGTGCCTGTGACAGGGTTGGATCGGGGGACCGCGATAAACTCATCTTT. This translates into CACDRVGSGDRDKLIF.

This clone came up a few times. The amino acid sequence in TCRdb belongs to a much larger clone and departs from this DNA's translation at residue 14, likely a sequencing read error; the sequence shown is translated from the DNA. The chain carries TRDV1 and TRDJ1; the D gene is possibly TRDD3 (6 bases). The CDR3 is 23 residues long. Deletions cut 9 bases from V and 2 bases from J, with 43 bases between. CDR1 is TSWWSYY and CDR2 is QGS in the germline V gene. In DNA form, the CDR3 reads TGTGCTCTGCCAGGGGACGGCCCCCTGCCGACCATGGGGGGTCCCATCGAGACCGATAAACTCATCTTT. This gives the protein CALPGDGPLPTMGGPIETDKLIF.

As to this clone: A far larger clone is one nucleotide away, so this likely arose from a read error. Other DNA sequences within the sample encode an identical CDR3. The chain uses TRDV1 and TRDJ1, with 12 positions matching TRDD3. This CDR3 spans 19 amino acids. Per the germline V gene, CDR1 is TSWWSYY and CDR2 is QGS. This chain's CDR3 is CALGELEPPDWGIQDKLIF. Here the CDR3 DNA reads TGTGCGCTTGGGGAACTAGAGCCCCCCGACTGGGGGATACAGGATAAACTCATCTTT.

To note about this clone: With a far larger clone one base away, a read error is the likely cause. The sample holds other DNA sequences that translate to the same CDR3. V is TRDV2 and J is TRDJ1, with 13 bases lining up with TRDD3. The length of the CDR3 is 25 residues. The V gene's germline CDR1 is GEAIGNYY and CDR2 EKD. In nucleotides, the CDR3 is TGTGCCTGTGACACCGTGGACCCCACGAGTACTGGGGGATACGCACCCCAACTGTACACTGATAAACTCATCTTT. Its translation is CACDTVDPTSTGGYAPQLYTDKLIF.

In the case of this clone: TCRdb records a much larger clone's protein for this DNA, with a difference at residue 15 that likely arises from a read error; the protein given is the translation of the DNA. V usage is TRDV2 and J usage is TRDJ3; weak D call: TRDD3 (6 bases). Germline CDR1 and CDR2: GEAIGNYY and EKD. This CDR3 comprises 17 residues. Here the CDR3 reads CACDTTGISWDTRQLFF. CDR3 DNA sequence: TGTGCCTGTGACACTACTGGGATTTCCTGGGACACCCGACAGCTGTTTTTC.

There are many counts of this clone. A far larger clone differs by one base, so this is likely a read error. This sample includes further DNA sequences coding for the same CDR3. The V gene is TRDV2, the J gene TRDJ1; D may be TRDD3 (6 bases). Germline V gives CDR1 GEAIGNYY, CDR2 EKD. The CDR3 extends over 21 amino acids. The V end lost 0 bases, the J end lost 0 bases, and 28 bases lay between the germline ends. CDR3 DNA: TGTGCCTGTGACACCGTCACTGGAGGATACAACGGGACTTCGTACACCGATAAACTCATCTTT. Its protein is CACDTVTGGYNGTSYTDKLIF.

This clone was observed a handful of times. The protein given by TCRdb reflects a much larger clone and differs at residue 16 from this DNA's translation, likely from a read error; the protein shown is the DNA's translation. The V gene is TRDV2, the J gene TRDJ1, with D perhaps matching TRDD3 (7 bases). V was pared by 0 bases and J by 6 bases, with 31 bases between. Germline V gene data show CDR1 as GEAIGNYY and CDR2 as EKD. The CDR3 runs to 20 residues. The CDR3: CACDTVPSNWGSENGYKLIF. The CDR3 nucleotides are TGTGCCTGTGACACCGTTCCTTCCAACTGGGGATCGGAAAATGGCTATAAACTCATCTTT.

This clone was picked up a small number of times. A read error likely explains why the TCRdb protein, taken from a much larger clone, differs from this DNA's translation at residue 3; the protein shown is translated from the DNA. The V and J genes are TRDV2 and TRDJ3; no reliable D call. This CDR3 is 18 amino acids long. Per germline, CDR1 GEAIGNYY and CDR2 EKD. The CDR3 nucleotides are TGTGCCCGTGACACGGGCCATGGGAACTCCTGGGACACCCGACAGATGTTTTTC. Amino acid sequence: CARDTGHGNSWDTRQMFF.